The 11 T cell receptor beta chains presented below share a single source sample, sequenced in a study of OX40 agonist ivuxolimab in advanced cancers. Assay: immunoSEQ multiplex PCR; the TCRdb copy retains only in-frame clones and omits some. The sample records 60,000 to 85,000 clones, more than 75% being singletons. Specimen: CD4+ or CD8+ T cells sorted from blood, collected in a trial of the OX40 agonist ivuxolimab. The receptors come from an adult with an advanced solid tumor such as melanoma, head and neck, liver or kidney cancer.

V and J are TRBV19 and TRBJ2-7; 11 nucleotides line up with TRBD1. Trimming took 6 bases from V and 0 from J; bases not matched to a gene: 4. The germline V gene encodes CDR1 LNHDA and CDR2 SQIVND (reference sequence). The CDR3 consists of 15 residues. CDR3 coding DNA: TGTGCCAGTAGGATTGGACAGGGGGCCTCCTACGAGCAGTACTTC. It yields the protein CASRIGQGASYEQYF.

A remark on this clone: The same CDR3 arises from other DNA sequences in this sample as well. This chain links TRBV5-1 with TRBJ2-1; TRBD2 matches 11 bases. Per germline, CDR1 SGHRS and CDR2 YFSETQ. V gave up 1 base and J gave up 3 bases; unmatched junction bases: 0. This CDR3 comprises 15 residues. The CDR3 nucleotides are TGCGCCAGCAGCTTGACTAGCGGGAGCTACAATGAGCAGTTCTTC. This gives the protein CASSLTSGSYNEQFF.

The V call is TRBV10-3, the J call TRBJ2-2, with TRBD1 as a possible D gene (5 bases). The CDR3 loop spans 18 amino acids. V was clipped by 2 bases and J by 4 bases, with 20 bases between them. Germline assignment: CDR1 ENHRY and CDR2 SYGVKD. In nucleotides, the CDR3 is TGTGCCATCAGTGAGGCCTGGGGCGGCCTAGTCGGCACCGGGGAGCTGTTTTTT. This translates into CAISEAWGGLVGTGELFF.

CDR3 nucleotides: TGCGCCAGCAGCTCCGGGTCTGAGGAGACCCAGTACTTC. Amino acids: CASSSGSEETQYF. The chain couples TRBV5-1 to TRBJ2-5; D is uncertain. Germline V gives CDR1 SGHRS, CDR2 YFSETQ. The CDR3 runs 13 residues. Trimming pared 3 bases from V and 5 bases from J, leaving 11 bases between.

The chain combines TRBV5-1 with TRBJ2-2; TRBD1 agrees at 10 bases. The CDR3 contains 16 residues. The germline V gene encodes CDR1 SGHRS and CDR2 YFSETQ. The trim removed 2 bases at V and 4 bases at J, leaving 5 bases unmatched. CDR3 in amino acids: CASSFTGTGVTGELFF. The CDR3 DNA reads as TGCGCCAGCAGCTTTACCGGGACAGGGGTCACCGGGGAGCTGTTTTTT.

The V and J genes are TRBV4-1 and TRBJ1-4; 7 positions match TRBD1. Unmatched junction bases numbered 12, after V lost 1 base and J lost 4 bases. The CDR3 is made up of 18 amino acids. The germline V gene has CDR1 MGHRA and CDR2 YSYEKL. The CDR3 loop is CASSQAPSPGQSNEKLFF. In DNA, the CDR3 is TGCGCCAGCAGCCAAGCCCCCAGCCCGGGACAGAGTAATGAAAAACTGTTTTTT.

This chain's CDR3 is CARGQVRGEKLFF. CDR3 sequence (DNA): TGTGCTAGAGGACAGGTCCGGGGTGAAAAACTGTTTTTT. This chain joins TRBV25-1 and TRBJ1-4, with 7 bases aligning to TRBD1. The CDR3 loop spans 13 amino acids. Germline CDR1 reads MGHDK; CDR2 reads SYGVNS.

This clone was recorded a few times. V usage is TRBV5-1 and J usage is TRBJ1-2, with TRBD1 matching over 7 bases. The CDR3 is made up of 16 amino acids. J lost 0 bases, V lost 3 bases, and 8 bases had no gene match. Germline values: CDR1 SGHRS, CDR2 YFSETQ. CDR3 in DNA: TGCGCCAGCAGCTCAGGAGACAGGGTTCCTAACTATGGCTACACCTTC. It encodes CASSSGDRVPNYGYTF. Complete variable domain (other parts from reference TRBV5-1 and TRBJ1-2): KAGVTQTPRYLIKTRGQQVTLSCSPISGHRSVSWYQQTPGQGLQFLFEYFSETQRNKGNFPGRFSGRQFSNSRSEMNVSTLELGDSALYLCASSSGDRVPNYGYTFGSGTRLTVV.

The chain combines TRBV5-1 with TRBJ2-3, with 11 bases identical to TRBD2. The V segment lost 4 bases and the J segment 4 bases; nucleotides outside the gene matches: 2. CDR3 length: 14 residues. Germline V gene sequence: CDR1 SGHRS, CDR2 YFSETQ. The CDR3 reads CASSTSGRPDTQYF. In DNA form, the CDR3 reads TGCGCCAGCAGCACTAGCGGGAGACCAGATACGCAGTATTTT.

This chain connects TRBV19 to TRBJ2-2; D is unresolved. The CDR3 loop spans 16 amino acids. Trimming shortened V by 0 bases and J by 4 bases, and 12 bases separated the two germline ends. Looked up from germline, CDR1 is LNHDA and CDR2 is SQIVND (reference sequence). CDR3 nucleotide sequence: TGTGCCAGTAGTATAGAGGGTAGCCTGGGCACCGGGGAGCTGTTTTTT. It yields the protein CASSIEGSLGTGELFF.

The gene calls are TRBV5-5 and TRBJ2-5; TRBD1 matches 7 bases. The CDR3 length is 14 residues. Germline V gene sequence: CDR1 SGHKS, CDR2 YYEKEE (reference sequence). The trim removed 3 bases at V and 4 bases at J, leaving 6 bases unmatched. In DNA form, the CDR3 reads TGTGCCAGCAGCTCGAGGGGGCGTGGAGAGACCCAGTACTTC. Its translation: CASSSRGRGETQYF.